This T cell receptor beta chain was profiled in a study of T cells in Graves' hyperthyroidism and ophthalmopathy. The study's findings and limits: A model built on 13 V-J features separated ophthalmopathy from stable hyperthyroidism.

V was pared by 6 bases and J by 7 bases, with 18 bases between. The CDR3 spans 14 residues. The study excluded patients with uncontrolled infection, other autoimmune disease, pregnancy or lactation. The study based diagnoses on clinical symptoms, serum thyroxine and TRAb, thyroid ultrasound and orbital computed tomography. A roughly 9.7 ml volume of fresh peripheral blood provided the PBMCs. In this sample, this clonotype turned up many times. Its target is unknown. There were TCR beta CDR3 regions amplified from RNA transcripts. The study used the HTBI primer set for a first-round RT-PCR of the TCR CDR3. TCRdb processed the multiplex PCR reads anew with MiXCR; each CDR3 protein has one entry. The profile shows hundreds of thousands of distinct CDR3 sequences, around 22% of them singletons.

The origin of this receptor is a woman between 25 and 40 years old with Graves' ophthalmopathy. This chain connects TRBV12-3 or TRBV12-4 to TRBJ1-2; D ambiguous. The sequenced material came from blood. The CDR3: CASSQETVSLGYTF. DNA for the CDR3: TGTGCCAGCAGCCAGGAGACGGTCTCCCTTGGCTACACCTTC.